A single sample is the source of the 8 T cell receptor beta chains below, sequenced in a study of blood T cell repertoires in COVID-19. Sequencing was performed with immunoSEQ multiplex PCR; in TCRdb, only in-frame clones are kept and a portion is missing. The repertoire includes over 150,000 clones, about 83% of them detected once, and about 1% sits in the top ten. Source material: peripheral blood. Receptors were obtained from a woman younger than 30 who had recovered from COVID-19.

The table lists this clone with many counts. The CDR3 loop reads CASSLARLASYTGELFF. CDR3 bases: TGTGCCAGCAGCTTAGCTAGACTAGCGTCTTACACCGGGGAGCTGTTTTTT. The genes are TRBV7-2 and TRBJ2-2; 8 bases are shared with TRBD2. In germline, CDR1 is SGHTA, CDR2 FQGNSA. The CDR3 spans 17 residues. V trimming: 0 bases; J trimming: 3 bases; junction bases outside the gene matches: 6.

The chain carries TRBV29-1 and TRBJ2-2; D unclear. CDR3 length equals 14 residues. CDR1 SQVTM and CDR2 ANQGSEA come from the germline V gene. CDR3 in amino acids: CIPPLLVHTGELFF. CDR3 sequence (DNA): TGCATCCCGCCCCTCCTAGTTCACACCGGGGAGCTGTTTTTT.

The DNA for the CDR3 is TGTGCCAGCAGCCAAGTACAGGCCGGGACACGGAACACTGAAGCTTTCTTT. Amino acids: CASSQVQAGTRNTEAFF. The V gene is TRBV3-1 (or the pseudogene TRBV3-2), the J gene TRBJ1-1, with D possibly matching TRBD1 (6 bases). CDR1 and CDR2 from the germline V gene are LGHDT and YNNKEL (reference sequence). The CDR3 extends over 17 amino acids. Deletions cut 1 base from V and 1 base from J, with 16 bases between.

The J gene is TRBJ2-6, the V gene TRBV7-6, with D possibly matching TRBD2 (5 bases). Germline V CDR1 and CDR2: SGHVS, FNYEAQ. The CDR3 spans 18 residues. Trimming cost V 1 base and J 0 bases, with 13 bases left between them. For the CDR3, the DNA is TGTGCCAGCAGCTTAGTACTCCGGGATTACTCTGGGGCCAACGTCCTGACTTTC. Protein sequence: CASSLVLRDYSGANVLTF.

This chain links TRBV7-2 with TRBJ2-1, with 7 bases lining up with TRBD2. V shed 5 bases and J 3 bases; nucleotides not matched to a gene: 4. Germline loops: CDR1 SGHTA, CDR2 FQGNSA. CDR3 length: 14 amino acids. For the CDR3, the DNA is TGTGCCAGCAGCCCGGGGACTATCTACAATGAGCAGTTCTTC. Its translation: CASSPGTIYNEQFF.

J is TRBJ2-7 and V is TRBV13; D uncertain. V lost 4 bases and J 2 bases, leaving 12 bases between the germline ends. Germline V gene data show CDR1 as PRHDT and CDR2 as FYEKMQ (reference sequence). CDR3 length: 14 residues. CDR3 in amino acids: CASSSKLVPYEQYF. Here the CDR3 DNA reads TGTGCCAGCAGCTCTAAACTGGTACCCTACGAGCAGTACTTC.

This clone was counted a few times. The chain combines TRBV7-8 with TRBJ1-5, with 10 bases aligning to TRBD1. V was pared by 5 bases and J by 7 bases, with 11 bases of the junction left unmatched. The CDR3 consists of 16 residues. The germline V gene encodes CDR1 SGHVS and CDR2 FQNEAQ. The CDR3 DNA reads TGTGCCAGCAGCGATCGCGGGACAGGGGCTTGGCAGCCCCAGCATTTT. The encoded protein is CASSDRGTGAWQPQHF. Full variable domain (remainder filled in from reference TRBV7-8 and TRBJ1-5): GAGVSQSPRYKVAKRGQDVALRCDPISGHVSLFWYQQALGQGPEFLTYFQNEAQLDKSGLPSDRFFAERPEGSVSTLKIQRTQQEDSAVYLCASSDRGTGAWQPQHFGDGTRLSIL.

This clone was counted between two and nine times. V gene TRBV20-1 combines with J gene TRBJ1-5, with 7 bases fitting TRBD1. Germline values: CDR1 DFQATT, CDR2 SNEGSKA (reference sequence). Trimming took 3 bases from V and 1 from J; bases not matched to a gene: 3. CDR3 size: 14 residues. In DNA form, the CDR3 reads TGCAGTGCTAGTGGGGGACAGAGCAATCAGCCCCAGCATTTT. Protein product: CSASGGQSNQPQHF.